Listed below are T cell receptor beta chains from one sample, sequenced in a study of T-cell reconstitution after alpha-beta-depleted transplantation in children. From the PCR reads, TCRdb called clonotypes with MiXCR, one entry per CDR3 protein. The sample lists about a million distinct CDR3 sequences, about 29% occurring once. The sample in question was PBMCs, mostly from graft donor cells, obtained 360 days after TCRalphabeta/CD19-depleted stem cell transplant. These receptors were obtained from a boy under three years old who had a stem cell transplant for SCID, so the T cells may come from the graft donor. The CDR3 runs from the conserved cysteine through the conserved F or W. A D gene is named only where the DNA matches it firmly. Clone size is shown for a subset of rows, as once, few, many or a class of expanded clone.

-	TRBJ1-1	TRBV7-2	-	TGTGCCAGCAGCGCTAGGTGGAACACTGAAGCTTTCTTT	CASSARWNTEAFF
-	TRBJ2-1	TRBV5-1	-	TGCGCCAGCACCGGGGCTAGCAGCTCCTACAATGAGCAGTTCTTC	CASTGASSSYNEQFF
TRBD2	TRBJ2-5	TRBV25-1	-	TGTGCCAGCAGTGAATTGGGGGGGTCGAATGGAGGACGGACCCAGTACTTC	CASSELGGSNGGRTQYF
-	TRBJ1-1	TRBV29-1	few	TGCAGCGTTGAAGTAAGGAAAACTGAAGCTTTCTTT	CSVEVRKTEAFF
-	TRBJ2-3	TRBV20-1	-	TGCAGTGCCTTCTTCGGCGGGGTCACAGATACGCAGTATTTT	CSAFFGGVTDTQYF
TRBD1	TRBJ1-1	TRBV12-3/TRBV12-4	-	TGTGCCAGCAGGAACAGGGGTTGGGCTGAAGCTTTCTTT	CASRNRGWAEAFF
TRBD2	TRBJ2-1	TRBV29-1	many	TGCAGCGCTTATACTAGCGGGGGGCCACGAGGCTCCTACAATGAGCAGTTCTTC	CSAYTSGGPRGSYNEQFF
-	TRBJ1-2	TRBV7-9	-	TGTGCCAGCAGCCCCCGCAGGGACCAGGATGGCTACACCTTC	CASSPRRDQDGYTF
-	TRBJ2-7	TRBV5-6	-	TGTGCCAGCTTTCGACAAGACTACGAGCAGTACTTC	CASFRQDYEQYF
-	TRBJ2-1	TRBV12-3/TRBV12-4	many	TGTGCCAGCAGTTTAGCGGAGACGCAGTTCTTC	CASSLAETQFF
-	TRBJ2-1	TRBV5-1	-	TGCGCCAGCAGCTTGCAACTATCCAGGGGCCACAATGAGCAGTTCTTC	CASSLQLSRGHNEQFF
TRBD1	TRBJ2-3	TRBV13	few	TGTGCCAGCAGCGACCGGGACAGATTCACAGATACGCAGTATTTT	CASSDRDRFTDTQYF
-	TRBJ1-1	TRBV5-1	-	TGCGCCAGCAGCTTGGTCCGGACCAAATCGGGGAACACTGAAGCTTTCTTT	CASSLVRTKSGNTEAFF
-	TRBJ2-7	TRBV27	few	TGTGCCAGCAGCTCTCTAACCCAACCCTACGAGCAGTACTTC	CASSSLTQPYEQYF
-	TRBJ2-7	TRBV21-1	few	TGTGCCAGCAGCAAACAGGGACAGGCCGAACTCTACGAGCAGTACTTC	CASSKQGQAELYEQYF
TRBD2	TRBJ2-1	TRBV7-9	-	TGTGCCAGCAGCTTTAGCGGGGGGCACTACAATGAGCAGTTCTTC	CASSFSGGHYNEQFF
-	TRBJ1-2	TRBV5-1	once	TGCGCCAGCAGCTTGGTGGGCCTTTATGAAGGGTATGGCTACACCTTC	CASSLVGLYEGYGYTF
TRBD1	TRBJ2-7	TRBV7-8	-	TGTGCCAGCAGCCCGGACAGGGGTGTGCCCTACGAGCAGTACTTC	CASSPDRGVPYEQYF
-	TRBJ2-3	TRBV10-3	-	TGTGCCATCGGCCTTGGGGGGCGGGATACGCAGTATTTT	CAIGLGGRDTQYF
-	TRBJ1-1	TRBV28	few	TGTGCCAGCAGTTTATCCGGCCTGCGCAGGGCTGAAGCTTTCTTT	CASSLSGLRRAEAFF
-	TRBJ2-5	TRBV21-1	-	TGTGCCAGCCTCGCCCCCCGGACAGAAAAAGAGACCCAGTACTTC	CASLAPRTEKETQYF
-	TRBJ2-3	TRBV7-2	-	TGTGCCAGCAGCTTAGCCCAGTGGGGCACAGATACGCAGTATTTT	CASSLAQWGTDTQYF